The TCR beta chain under discussion was sequenced for a study of CD8+CD57+ T cells in acquired aplastic anemia. Genomic DNA acted as the template from which TCR beta VDJ combination and CDR3 sequence profiling were carried out. Each CDR3 protein is one row after TCRdb ran MiXCR on the reads. Of 400,000 to 450,000 distinct CDR3 sequences listed, about two thirds are singletons. This clonotype has only a few counts. At one end the junction does not follow the germline gene, possibly because of a read error. Germline lookup yields CDR1 SGDLS and CDR2 YYNGEE. The CDR3 covers 15 residues. Sample: sorted CD4+, CD8+, or CD8+CD57+ T cells (not recorded which) from PBMCs. The receptor was derived from a human donor in good health, serving as a control. V usage is TRBV9 and J usage is TRBJ2-5, with 7 positions matching TRBD1. CDR3 protein: CASSVGTGVVETQYF. The CDR3 nucleotides are TGTGCCAGCAGTGTAGGTACAGGGGTTGTAGAGACCCAGTACTTC.